What follows are 3 T cell receptor beta chains derived from one specimen sequenced in a study of early T cells in non-severe SARS-CoV-2 infection. Each CDR3 protein is one row after TCRdb ran MiXCR on the 5' RACE reads. The sample has some 96,000 distinct CDR3 sequences, under 15% seen once. Sequencing input: whole blood. These receptors were obtained from an adult who was a healthcare worker with PCR-confirmed SARS-CoV-2 infection or an uninfected control (not recorded which).

This clonotype was recorded at least ten times. The rearrangement joins TRBV10-3 to TRBJ2-5; TRBD1 matches 12 bases. J gave up 1 base and V 10 bases, and 4 bases lay outside the gene matches. Per germline, CDR1 ENHRY and CDR2 SYGVKD. The CDR3 totals 14 residues. DNA of the CDR3: TGTGCCACCTCGGGACAGGGGGCCCAAGAGACCCAGTACTTC. Amino acid sequence: CATSGQGAQETQYF.

The genes are TRBV27 and TRBJ2-2; D gene ambiguous. Germline V gene data show CDR1 as MNHEY and CDR2 as SMNVEV (reference sequence). V was clipped by 0 bases and J by 3 bases, with 2 bases between them. CDR3 length: 13 residues. This chain's CDR3 is CASSLSYTGELFF. The CDR3 DNA reads as TGTGCCAGCAGTTTATCATACACCGGGGAGCTGTTTTTT.

The chain links TRBV29-1 to TRBJ2-1; D is perhaps TRBD2 (5 bases). Germline V CDR1 and CDR2: SQVTM, ANQGSEA. V lost 0 bases to trimming and J lost 0 bases, with 12 bases between them. The CDR3 runs 16 residues. The CDR3 region has the DNA TGCAGCGTTGAAGATTTGGCGGGCAGCTCCTACAATGAGCAGTTCTTC. This sequence encodes CSVEDLAGSSYNEQFF.